Each of the 10 T cell receptor beta chains below was sequenced from the same sample in a study of a mutant IDH1 vaccine in newly diagnosed glioma. Assay: immunoSEQ multiplex PCR; the TCRdb copy retains only in-frame clones and omits some. The data contain 60,000 to 75,000 clones, approximately 80% of them singletons. Time point meaning: week 11, during vaccination. Vaccination comprised doses that each held 300 ug of mutant IDH1 20-mer peptide, plus topical imiquimod. These receptors have no identified antigens. This material consisted of PBMCs, taken from a glioma patient whose treatment included an IDH1 peptide vaccine. These TCRs come from a man aged 25 to 40 with glioma.

V gene TRBV28 combines with J gene TRBJ1-3; 7 bases align to TRBD1. Germline CDR1 MDHEN, CDR2 SYDVKM. The CDR3 totals 11 residues. In nucleotides, the CDR3 is TGTGCTACAGGGGCGGGAAACACCATATATTTT. It specifies CATGAGNTIYF. The full variable domain, completed using reference TRBV28 and TRBJ1-3, is DVKVTQSSRYLVKRTGEKVFLECVQDMDHENMFWYRQDPGLGLRLIYFSYDVKMKEKGDIPEGYSVSREKKERFSLILESASTNQTSMYLCATGAGNTIYFGEGSWLTVV.

CDR3 region: CASSQDLASGGAGTQYF. In DNA, the CDR3 is TGCGCCAGCAGCCAAGATCTGGCTAGCGGGGGGGCTGGTACGCAGTATTTT. V is TRBV4-3 and J is TRBJ2-3; 12 bases map to TRBD2. V was clipped by 0 bases and J by 8 bases; unmatched bases: 9. The CDR3 is made up of 17 amino acids. The V gene's germline CDR1 is LGHNA and CDR2 YSLEER.

This clone was seen a single time. The chain is built from TRBV5-1 and TRBJ1-1, with TRBD1 as a possible D gene (6 bases). Germline CDR1 reads SGHRS; CDR2 reads YFSETQ. CDR3 size: 18 residues. V lost 7 bases and J 4 bases, leaving 29 bases between the germline ends. CDR3 protein: CASPTKTPGRKGGTEAFF. In DNA form, the CDR3 reads TGCGCCAGCCCGACTAAGACACCGGGCCGAAAAGGGGGCACTGAAGCTTTCTTT. Filled out from reference TRBV5-1 and TRBJ1-1, the complete variable domain reads KAGVTQTPRYLIKTRGQQVTLSCSPISGHRSVSWYQQTPGQGLQFLFEYFSETQRNKGNFPGRFSGRQFSNSRSEMNVSTLELGDSALYLCASPTKTPGRKGGTEAFFGQGTRLTVV.

Notes on this clone: An end of the junction does not agree with germline; a read error may underlie this. This chain uses TRBV7-9 with TRBJ2-7; 12 bases fit TRBD2. Germline V lookup: CDR1 SEHNR, CDR2 FQNEAQ (reference sequence). The CDR3 spans 14 residues. This CDR3 is CANSLGLAGYEQYF. The CDR3 DNA sequence: TGTGCCAACAGCTTAGGACTAGCGGGGTACGAGCAGTACTTC. Based on the CDR3 plus reference TRBV7-9 and TRBJ2-7, the full variable domain is DTGVSQNPRHKITKRGQNVTFRCDPISEHNRLYWYRQTLGQGPEFLTYFQNEAQLEKSRLLSDRFSAERPKGSFSTLEIQRTEQGDSAMYLCANSLGLAGYEQYFGPGTRLTVT.

The V and J genes are TRBV9 and TRBJ2-3; 13 bases are shared with TRBD2. Germline-derived CDR1 and CDR2 are SGDLS and YYNGEE. With V trimmed by 4 bases and J by 2 bases, 4 bases remained unmatched. The CDR3 runs to 16 residues. CDR3: CASSFGLAGVTDTQYF. The CDR3 DNA reads TGTGCCAGCAGCTTTGGACTAGCGGGAGTCACAGATACGCAGTATTTT.

The chain has TRBV7-2 and TRBJ1-1, with unresolved D. V lost 3 bases to trimming and J lost 5 bases, with 13 bases between them. The CDR3 consists of 14 residues. CDR1 is SGHTA, CDR2 FQGNSA, per germline. The CDR3: CASSFTGESTEAFF. In DNA form, the CDR3 reads TGTGCCAGCAGCTTTACGGGCGAGTCGACTGAAGCTTTCTTT.

This chain uses TRBV5-1 with TRBJ2-5; D could derive from TRBD1 or TRBD2 (5 bases each). The CDR3 sequence is 15 residues long. Germline values: CDR1 SGHRS, CDR2 YFSETQ. Trimming took off 3 bases at V and 5 bases at J, with 17 bases between the two ends. CDR3 nucleotides: TGCGCCAGCAGCTCTACGGGGCTACACGGGGAGACCCAGTACTTC. Translation: CASSSTGLHGETQYF.

This clone was seen more than once but under ten times. This rearrangement joins TRBV4-2 to TRBJ2-3; the D gene is possibly TRBD2 (7 bases). The CDR3 loop spans 14 amino acids. Germline V CDR1 and CDR2: LGHNA, YNFKEQ. The ends were cut back, 4 bases at V and 6 bases at J, with 14 bases in the middle. The CDR3 DNA follows: TGTGCCAGCAGCCTTAGGGGGGGGGAGGATACGCAGTATTTT. Encoded protein: CASSLRGGEDTQYF.

This chain uses TRBV6-9 with TRBJ2-7; D is unclear. Germline V gene lookup returns CDR1 MNHGY and CDR2 SVAAGI. This CDR3 comprises 10 residues. Trimming pared 4 bases from V and 7 bases from J, leaving 5 bases between. The CDR3 nucleotides are TGTGCCAGCAGTTCCGCAGAGCAGTACTTC. Translation gives CASSSAEQYF.

This sequence joins TRBV10-3 and TRBJ2-3; the D gene could be TRBD1 or TRBD2 (5 bases each). Looked up from germline, CDR1 is ENHRY and CDR2 is SYGVKD. The V end lost 11 bases, the J end lost 2 bases, and 14 bases lay between the germline ends. The length of the CDR3 is 13 residues. The CDR3 protein is CASRDLNTDTQYF. The CDR3 region has the DNA TGTGCCTCAAGGGACCTAAACACAGATACGCAGTATTTT.